The rows below give T cell receptor beta chains drawn from one sample of a study of shared clonotypes between healthy human individuals. The assay was immunoSEQ multiplex PCR, and TCRdb's table has in-frame clones only and misses some. Here the sample spans roughly 480,000 clones, 70% to 80% being singletons. What was sequenced was PBMCs. The receptors shown here come from a woman aged 40 to 50 in good health. Some clones in this sample may be carry-over from other donors' samples. Each CDR3 is given with its conserved first and last residue. The order of the fields is D gene, clone size, J gene, V gene, CDR3 protein, CDR3 DNA. The D gene is left open where the match is weak. Not all rows give a size; the values are once, few, many and, for expanded clones, a class.

>-|-|TRBJ1-5|TRBV30
CAWRGNSNQPQHF
TGTGCCTGGAGAGGGAATAGCAATCAGCCCCAGCATTTT
>-|-|TRBJ1-5|TRBV28
CASSFEQANQPQHF
TGTGCCAGCAGTTTTGAACAGGCCAATCAGCCCCAGCATTTT
>-|-|TRBJ2-1|TRBV7-3
CASSLPGGDKYNEQFF
TGTGCCAGCAGCTTGCCTGGGGGGGACAAGTACAATGAGCAGTTCTTC
>-|-|TRBJ2-7|TRBV10-3
CAISEALREQYF
TGTGCCATCAGTGAAGCGTTGCGCGAGCAGTACTTC
>-|-|TRBJ2-1|TRBV7-7
CASSLAFAGVGNEQFF
TGTGCTAGCAGCTTAGCGTTTGCTGGGGTGGGCAATGAGCAGTTCTTC
>TRBD1|-|TRBJ2-5|TRBV11-3
CASSLGQGIQETQYF
TGTGCCAGCAGCCTCGGACAGGGAATTCAAGAGACCCAGTACTTC
>-|once|TRBJ2-7|TRBV19
CASSDRSYEQYF
TGTGCCAGCTCAGACAGATCCTACGAGCAGTACTTC
>-|few|TRBJ2-6|TRBV5-6
CASSLGRSGANVLTF
TGTGCCAGCAGCTTGGGCAGATCTGGGGCCAACGTCCTGACTTTC
>-|-|TRBJ1-1|TRBV6-1
CASSEAGGRNTEAFF
TGTGCCAGCAGTGAAGCTGGGGGCAGGAACACTGAAGCTTTCTTT
>-|-|TRBJ2-5|TRBV5-6
CASSWVGEPIQETQYF
TGTGCCAGCAGCTGGGTGGGGGAGCCGATCCAAGAGACCCAGTACTTC
>TRBD2|-|TRBJ2-1|TRBV7-6
CASSRGTSGSLLDEQFF
TGTGCCAGCAGCCGCGGGACTAGCGGGAGTCTCTTGGATGAGCAGTTCTTC
>-|-|TRBJ1-5|TRBV7-2
CASSLTTGVNQPQHF
TGTGCCAGCAGCTTAACGACAGGAGTCAATCAGCCCCAGCATTTT
>-|-|TRBJ2-7|TRBV6-5
CASSYSGSRYEQYF
TGTGCCAGCAGTTACTCGGGCAGCCGCTACGAGCAGTACTTC
>TRBD1|-|TRBJ1-1|TRBV4-1
CASSQDKLFLSDRVRTEAFF
TGCGCCAGCAGCCAAGATAAGTTATTCTTATCAGACAGGGTAAGAACTGAAGCTTTCTTT
>-|-|TRBJ2-7|TRBV19
CASSISTPPGYEQYF
TGTGCCAGTAGTATCTCGACCCCACCGGGCTACGAGCAGTACTTC
>-|-|TRBJ2-7|TRBV7-2
CASSLRWGSYEQYF
TGTGCCAGCAGCTTACGGTGGGGCTCCTACGAGCAGTACTTC
>-|-|TRBJ2-5|TRBV5-1
CASSFGREETQYF
TGCGCCAGCAGCTTCGGGCGGGAAGAGACCCAGTACTTC
>-|-|TRBJ1-4|TRBV4-2
CASSQETGQGSEKLFF
TGTGCCAGCAGCCAAGAAACGGGCCAGGGAAGCGAAAAACTGTTTTTT
>TRBD2|-|TRBJ2-4|TRBV5-1
CASMVAGVVNIQYF
TGCGCCAGCATGGTAGCGGGAGTGGTAAACATTCAGTACTTC
>TRBD1|-|TRBJ2-3|TRBV28
CASCPHRGSLTDTQYF
TGTGCCAGCTGCCCGCACAGGGGCTCATTGACAGATACGCAGTATTTT
>-|-|TRBJ2-7|TRBV11-2
CASSLPPRGQGEQYF
TGTGCCAGCAGCTTACCCCCCAGAGGGCAGGGCGAGCAGTACTTC
>-|-|TRBJ1-1|TRBV9
CASSVRVNTEAFF
TGTGCCAGCAGCGTTCGAGTGAACACTGAAGCTTTCTTT
>-|few|TRBJ1-1|TRBV6-5
CAIQPPGASQAFF
TGTGCCATACAGCCCCCGGGGGCTTCTCAAGCTTTCTTT
>-|-|TRBJ2-3|TRBV5-1
CASSSKVADTQYF
TGCGCCAGCAGCTCGAAGGTGGCAGATACGCAGTATTTT
>-|-|TRBJ2-5|TRBV7-9
CASSLAGTAQETQYF
TGTGCCAGCAGCTTAGCGGGAACAGCCCAAGAGACCCAGTACTTC
>TRBD1|-|TRBJ2-7|TRBV7-7
CASSLRAGGFYEQYF
TGTGCTAGCAGCTTAAGGGCAGGGGGCTTCTACGAGCAGTACTTC
>-|-|TRBJ2-1|TRBV28
CASSLFRVNNEQFF
TGTGCCAGCAGTTTATTCAGGGTCAACAATGAGCAGTTCTTC
>TRBD2|-|TRBJ2-5|TRBV11-1
CASSRDPGTSGRETQYF
TGTGCCAGCAGCCGAGACCCAGGGACTAGCGGGAGGGAGACCCAGTACTTC
>TRBD2|-|TRBJ2-2|TRBV18
CASSPGRTGELFF
TGTGCCAGCTCACCCGGGAGGACCGGGGAGCTGTTTTTT
>TRBD1|-|TRBJ1-3|TRBV9
CASSPPGGEGNTIYF
TGTGCCAGCAGCCCCCCAGGGGGGGAAGGAAACACCATATATTTT
>TRBD1|-|TRBJ2-7|TRBV9
CASSVTRDSPYEQYF
TGTGCCAGCAGCGTTACGAGGGACAGTCCCTACGAGCAGTACTTC
>-|few|TRBJ1-1|TRBV10-1
CASRRTANTEAFF
TGCGCCAGCCGGAGGACAGCGAACACTGAAGCTTTCTTT
>TRBD1|-|TRBJ2-7|TRBV27
CASSFRRDRGNEQYF
TGTGCCAGCAGTTTCCGCCGGGACAGGGGCAACGAGCAGTACTTC
>-|many|TRBJ2-3|TRBV4-3
CASKETLGDTQYF
TGCGCCAGCAAGGAGACTCTAGGGGATACGCAGTATTTT
>-|-|TRBJ2-2|TRBV30
CAWTPTSTGELFF
TGTGCCTGGACCCCCACAAGCACCGGGGAGCTGTTTTTT
>TRBD2|-|TRBJ2-3|TRBV27
CASSNTYPSGRTDTQYF
TGTGCCAGCAGTAACACCTACCCTAGCGGGAGGACAGATACGCAGTATTTT
>TRBD1|-|TRBJ1-1|TRBV5-1
CASSLGTGGTEAFF
TGCGCCAGCAGCTTGGGTACAGGGGGGACTGAAGCTTTCTTT
>TRBD2|-|TRBJ2-3|TRBV6-5
CASSYAGVADTQYF
TGTGCCAGCAGTTACGCGGGAGTGGCAGATACGCAGTATTTT
>TRBD2|-|TRBJ2-5|TRBV11-2
CASSSGTSGSRETQYF
TGTGCCAGCAGCTCCGGGACTAGCGGGAGTCGTGAGACCCAGTACTTC
>-|once|TRBJ1-1|TRBV7-2
CASSLGPARNTEAFF
TGTGCCAGCAGCTTAGGTCCCGCAAGGAACACTGAAGCTTTCTTT
>-|-|TRBJ2-3|TRBV5-8
CASSLARADTQYF
TGTGCCAGCAGCTTGGCCCGAGCGGATACGCAGTATTTT
>TRBD1|few|TRBJ2-3|TRBV11-2
CASSLGWDRGDTQYF
TGTGCCAGCAGCTTGGGATGGGACAGGGGCGATACGCAGTATTTT
>-|few|TRBJ1-1|TRBV2
CASSALPNTEAFF
TGTGCCAGCAGCGCCCTACCGAACACTGAAGCTTTCTTT
>-|-|TRBJ2-5|TRBV15
CATSRGGVETQYF
TGTGCCACCAGCAGAGGGGGGGTAGAGACCCAGTACTTC
>-|once|TRBJ1-2|TRBV7-9
CASETLGTVEHGYTF
TGTGCCAGCGAAACCCTGGGCACAGTAGAGCATGGCTACACCTTC
>-|-|TRBJ1-1|TRBV7-9
CASSLVAVNTEAFF
TGTGCCAGCAGCTTAGTGGCGGTGAACACTGAAGCTTTCTTT
>-|-|TRBJ2-2|TRBV6-5
CASSYSNTGELFF
TGTGCCAGCAGTTACTCGAACACCGGGGAGCTGTTTTTT
>-|-|TRBJ2-7|TRBV6-6
CASSTSSYEQYF
TGTGCCAGCAGTACCTCTAGCTACGAGCAGTACTTC
>TRBD1|-|TRBJ2-7|TRBV4-3
CASSHRSGTEAYEQYF
TGCGCCAGCAGCCACCGATCCGGGACAGAAGCCTACGAGCAGTACTTC
>TRBD1|-|TRBJ1-4|TRBV30
CAAQRTGNEKLFF
TGTGCCGCTCAAAGGACAGGGAATGAAAAACTGTTTTTT
>TRBD1|-|TRBJ1-1|TRBV28
CASPPGTGINTEAFF
TGTGCCAGCCCCCCCGGGACAGGGATAAACACTGAAGCTTTCTTT
>TRBD1|-|TRBJ2-7|TRBV28
CASSLRGPYVQYF
TGTGCCAGCAGTTTAAGGGGGCCGTATGTGCAGTACTTC